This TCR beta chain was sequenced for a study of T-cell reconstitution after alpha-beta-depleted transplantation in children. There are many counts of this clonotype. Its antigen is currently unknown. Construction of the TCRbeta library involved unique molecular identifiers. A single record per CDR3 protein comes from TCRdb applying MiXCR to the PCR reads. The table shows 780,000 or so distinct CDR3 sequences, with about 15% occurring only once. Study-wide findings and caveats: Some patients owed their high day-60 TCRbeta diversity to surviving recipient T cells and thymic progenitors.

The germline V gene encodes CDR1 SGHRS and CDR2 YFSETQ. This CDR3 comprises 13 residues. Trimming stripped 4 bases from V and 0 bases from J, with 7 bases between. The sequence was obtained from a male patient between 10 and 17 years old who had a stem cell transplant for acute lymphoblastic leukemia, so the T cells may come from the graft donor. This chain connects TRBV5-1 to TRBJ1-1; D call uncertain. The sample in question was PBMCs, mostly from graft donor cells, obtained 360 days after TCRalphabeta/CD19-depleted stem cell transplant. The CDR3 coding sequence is TGCGCCAGCAGCGAGGGTGTGAACACTGAAGCTTTCTTT. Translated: CASSEGVNTEAFF. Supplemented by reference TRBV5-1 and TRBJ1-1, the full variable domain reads KAGVTQTPRYLIKTRGQQVTLSCSPISGHRSVSWYQQTPGQGLQFLFEYFSETQRNKGNFPGRFSGRQFSNSRSEMNVSTLELGDSALYLCASSEGVNTEAFFGQGTRLTVV.